This T cell receptor beta chain was recorded in a study of glioma-infiltrating T cells. V was clipped by 7 bases and J by 5 bases; unmatched bases: 7. The CDR3 spans 13 residues. Germline CDR1 and CDR2: MNHEY and SMNVEV (reference sequence). This clonotype was picked up a small number of times. TCR alpha and beta CDR3 regions were amplified from RNA using iRepertoire nested multiplex PCR. TCRdb reprocessed the multiplex PCR reads with MiXCR, giving one entry per CDR3 protein. This table holds about 210,000 distinct CDR3 sequences, around 32% found once. This clonotype was obtained from a human donor with low-grade glioma or glioblastoma, undergoing nonglioma brain surgery, or in good health (not recorded which). Sequenced sample: glioma tissue, nonneoplastic brain tissue, or PBMCs (not recorded which). The J gene is TRBJ2-5, the V gene TRBV27, with 7 bases fitting TRBD2. The CDR3 bases are TGTGCCAGCACCCCGGGGAGGGACGAGACCCAGTACTTC. Protein sequence: CASTPGRDETQYF.